Listed here are 26 T cell receptor beta chains from one sample, sequenced in a study of CD8 T cells in Susac syndrome. Reverse transcription used about 0.5 to 1 ug RNA and random hexamers. TCRdb redid the calling of the immunoSEQ multiplex PCR reads with MiXCR, one entry per CDR3 protein. The sample contains 150,000 to 200,000 distinct CDR3 sequences, 90% to 95% of which appear only once. Sequenced: CD4+ T cells from PBMCs. These receptors were collected from a human donor in good health.

This clonotype was observed a single time. This chain uses TRBV12-3 or TRBV12-4 with TRBJ2-1, with TRBD2 matching over 12 bases. J was trimmed by 6 bases and V by 6 bases; bases with no gene match: 6. The CDR3 covers 15 residues. For the CDR3, the DNA is TGTGCCAGCAGCACAGGACTAGCGGGGACCAATGAGCAGTTCTTC. This translates into CASSTGLAGTNEQFF.

The gene calls are TRBV12-3 or TRBV12-4 and TRBJ2-1; the D gene is possibly TRBD1 (8 bases). This CDR3 region has 15 residues. V was clipped by 4 bases and J by 1 base, with 11 bases between them. CDR3 DNA sequence: TGTGCCAGCAGTTCACAGGGGGGGTCCTACAATGAGCAGTTCTTC. Protein sequence: CASSSQGGSYNEQFF.

The CDR3 is CSARGLAGSDTQYF. Written as DNA, the CDR3 is TGCAGTGCTCGGGGACTAGCCGGTTCAGATACGCAGTATTTT. The chain carries TRBV20-1 and TRBJ2-3, with 9 bases matching TRBD2. Germline V gene lookup returns CDR1 DFQATT and CDR2 SNEGSKA (reference sequence). With V trimmed by 5 bases and J by 4 bases, 7 bases remained unmatched. The CDR3 extends over 14 amino acids.

This clonotype was counted only a few times. This chain links TRBV5-1 with TRBJ2-7, with 9 bases fitting TRBD2. The CDR3 is 16 amino acids. The trim removed 0 bases at V and 4 bases at J, leaving 8 bases unmatched. CDR1 is SGHRS and CDR2 is YFSETQ in the germline V gene. CDR3 in amino acids: CASSLETAGGPYEQYF. CDR3 DNA sequence: TGCGCCAGCAGCTTGGAGACGGCGGGGGGGCCTTACGAGCAGTACTTC.

The chain's CDR3 is CASSLSGEPNEQFF. The CDR3, as DNA: TGTGCCAGCAGCTTATCTGGGGAGCCCAATGAGCAGTTCTTC. The chain links TRBV7-2 to TRBJ2-1, with D maybe TRBD2 (5 bases). In germline, CDR1 is SGHTA, CDR2 FQGNSA. Trimming cost V 2 bases and J 6 bases, with 11 bases left between them. The CDR3 loop spans 14 amino acids.

The chain links TRBV6-6 to TRBJ2-5, with D perhaps TRBD2 (7 bases). The CDR3 length is 12 residues. Trimming took 7 bases from V and 5 from J, leaving 11 bases between them. Germline lookup yields CDR1 MNHNY and CDR2 SVGAGI (reference sequence). The CDR3 DNA reads TGTGCCAGCACCGGGGGGCCCGAGACCCAGTACTTC. Its translation is CASTGGPETQYF.

This CDR3 reads CASSRQGRSYNEQFF. In DNA form, the CDR3 reads TGTGCCAGCAGTCGACAGGGTAGGTCCTACAATGAGCAGTTCTTC. The J gene is TRBJ2-1, the V gene TRBV5-6; 7 bases are shared with TRBD1. CDR1 SGHDT and CDR2 YYEEEE come from the germline V gene. V trimming: 5 bases; J trimming: 1 base; junction bases outside the gene matches: 6. The CDR3 has 15 residues.

The chain links TRBV10-3 to TRBJ2-3, with 10 bases matching TRBD1. The length of the CDR3 is 14 residues. CDR1 and CDR2 (germline): ENHRY, SYGVKD. V lost 11 bases and J lost 4; bases outside the gene matches: 9. CDR3 DNA: TGTGCCGTATCCGGGACAGGGGTATCAGATACGCAGTATTTT. Protein: CAVSGTGVSDTQYF.

The CDR3 coding sequence is TGTGCCAGCAGTTTACTCCCCCTAGCGGGGCAAGAGACCCAGTACTTC. This encodes CASSLLPLAGQETQYF. The chain links TRBV12-3 or TRBV12-4 to TRBJ2-5, with 9 bases lining up with TRBD2. The CDR3 runs to 16 residues. Unmatched junction bases numbered 6, after V lost 2 bases and J lost 2 bases.

This chain joins TRBV4-2 and TRBJ1-6, with D possibly matching TRBD1 (5 bases). CDR3 length: 16 amino acids. The V and J ends lost 4 bases and 8 bases respectively, with 18 bases between them. Germline assignment: CDR1 LGHNA and CDR2 YNFKEQ. This chain's CDR3 is CASSPSGGDGYSPLHF. DNA for the CDR3: TGTGCCAGCAGCCCGTCGGGGGGGGATGGGTATTCACCCCTCCACTTT.

V usage is TRBV5-4 and J usage is TRBJ2-2, with 8 nucleotides matching TRBD2. CDR1 is SGHNT, CDR2 YYREEE, per germline (reference sequence). V trimming: 3 bases; J trimming: 1 base; junction bases outside the gene matches: 2. The CDR3 is made up of 15 amino acids. The CDR3 DNA follows: TGTGCCAGCAGCTCGGGGGGGCTGAACACCGGGGAGCTGTTTTTT. As protein: CASSSGGLNTGELFF.

The CDR3 nucleotides are TGCGCCAGCAGCTACCGACTAGCGGGGGCCACAGATACGCAGTATTTT. Its protein is CASSYRLAGATDTQYF. The chain links TRBV5-1 to TRBJ2-3, with TRBD2 matching 12 bases. Germline V lookup: CDR1 SGHRS, CDR2 YFSETQ. J gave up 2 bases and V 3 bases, and 4 bases lay outside the gene matches. The CDR3 is 16 residues long.

The chain employs TRBV27 and TRBJ2-5, with D unclear. In germline, CDR1 is MNHEY, CDR2 SMNVEV (reference sequence). V dropped 6 bases and J dropped 5 bases, with 13 bases sitting between them. The CDR3 sequence is 13 residues long. CDR3 sequence: CASSRVFWETQYF. CDR3 in DNA: TGTGCCAGCAGCCGGGTCTTTTGGGAGACCCAGTACTTC.

This chain uses TRBV27 with TRBJ1-6; tentative D call: TRBD1 (5 bases). CDR1 is MNHEY and CDR2 is SMNVEV in the germline V gene (reference sequence). The length of the CDR3 is 12 residues. V lost 8 bases, J lost 13 bases, and 15 bases lay in between. The CDR3 DNA sequence: TGTGCCAGCGGCCTGGGGCCATTCCCCCTCCACTTT. Translated: CASGLGPFPLHF.

The rearrangement links TRBV20-1 to TRBJ2-1; TRBD1 matches 8 bases. The CDR3 extends over 15 amino acids. With V trimmed by 5 bases and J by 2 bases, 8 bases remained unmatched. The germline V gene encodes CDR1 DFQATT and CDR2 SNEGSKA (reference sequence). The CDR3 loop reads CSAPRPGQAYNEQFF. The DNA of the CDR3 is TGCAGTGCTCCACGTCCGGGACAGGCCTACAATGAGCAGTTCTTC.

The chain uses TRBV20-1 and TRBJ2-7, with a possible D match to TRBD1 (6 bases). The germline V gene encodes CDR1 DFQATT and CDR2 SNEGSKA (reference sequence). The CDR3 sequence is 13 residues long. V was shortened by 6 bases and J by 4 bases, with 16 bases between the two germline ends. CDR3 residues: CSATRDTPYEQYF. In DNA, the CDR3 is TGCAGTGCCACCCGGGACACTCCATACGAGCAGTACTTC.

The chain couples TRBV20-1 to TRBJ1-5; tentatively, D is TRBD1 (6 bases). The CDR3 extends over 14 amino acids. Trimming pared 7 bases from V and 4 bases from J, leaving 17 bases between. CDR1 DFQATT and CDR2 SNEGSKA come from the germline V gene (reference sequence). The CDR3 coding sequence is TGCAGTGTAACGCAGGGGATAAGAAATCAGCCCCAGCATTTT. Encoded protein: CSVTQGIRNQPQHF.

V is TRBV5-6 and J is TRBJ1-2, with D tentatively TRBD1 (5 bases). V dropped 2 bases and J dropped 8 bases, with 13 bases sitting between them. CDR1 is SGHDT, CDR2 YYEEEE, per germline. The CDR3 loop spans 13 amino acids. CDR3 DNA sequence: TGTGCCAGCAGCTTATCAGGGACTGAAGGCTACACCTTC. Translated: CASSLSGTEGYTF.

The chain couples TRBV2 to TRBJ2-5; 12 nucleotides agree with TRBD2. This CDR3 is built from 15 residues. The germline gives CDR1 SNHLY, CDR2 FYNNEI. J lost 0 bases, V lost 7 bases, and 3 bases had no gene match. CDR3 nucleotides: TGTGCCAGCACAGGGACTAGCGGGTACCAAGAGACCCAGTACTTC. Residues: CASTGTSGYQETQYF.

The chain is built from TRBV5-4 and TRBJ2-7; TRBD1 matches at 10 bases. Looked up from germline, CDR1 is SGHNT and CDR2 is YYREEE (reference sequence). The CDR3 extends over 15 amino acids. The junction had 9 bases not matched to a gene; V was cut back by 4 bases and J by 5 bases. The CDR3 is CASSHSGTGEDEQYF. The CDR3 DNA sequence: TGTGCCAGCAGCCACTCCGGGACAGGGGAAGACGAGCAGTACTTC.

The chain combines TRBV20-1 with TRBJ2-3; 7 bases fit TRBD1. The CDR3 covers 16 residues. From germline, CDR1 is DFQATT and CDR2 SNEGSKA (reference sequence). Losses at the gene ends were 5 bases for V and 2 bases for J; bases not matched to a gene: 13. CDR3 sequence: CSAFEPGQLFTDTQYF. As DNA, the CDR3 is TGCAGTGCTTTCGAACCGGGACAGCTATTCACAGATACGCAGTATTTT.

The V call is TRBV9, the J call TRBJ2-3, with 7 nucleotides matching TRBD1. The CDR3 is 14 residues long. J gave up 1 base and V 3 bases, and 2 bases lay outside the gene matches. Germline V gives CDR1 SGDLS, CDR2 YYNGEE. The CDR3 protein is CASSDTGGTDTQYF. DNA for the CDR3: TGTGCCAGCAGCGATACAGGGGGCACAGATACGCAGTATTTT. Filled out from reference TRBV9 and TRBJ2-3, the complete variable domain reads DSGVTQTPKHLITATGQRVTLRCSPRSGDLSVYWYQQSLDQGLQFLIQYYNGEERAKGNILERFSAQQFPDLHSELNLSSLELGDSALYFCASSDTGGTDTQYFGPGTRLTVL.

The chain recombines TRBV30 with TRBJ2-5; 10 nucleotides match TRBD2. V was pared by 2 bases and J by 3 bases, with 6 bases of the junction left unmatched. The germline CDR1 and CDR2 sequences are GTSNPN and SVGIG (reference sequence). This CDR3 has 15 amino acids. In DNA, the CDR3 is TGTGCCTGGAGTTCCGGACTAGCGGACAAAGAGACCCAGTACTTC. Its protein product is CAWSSGLADKETQYF. Full variable domain (missing parts from reference TRBV30 and TRBJ2-5): SQTIHQWPATLVQPVGSPLSLECTVEGTSNPNLYWYRQAAGRGLQLLFYSVGIGQISSEVPQNLSASRPQDRQFILSSKKLLLSDSGFYLCAWSSGLADKETQYFGPGTRLLVL.

J is TRBJ1-2 and V is TRBV10-3; no reliable D call. The ends were cut back, 8 bases at V and 4 bases at J, with 17 bases in the middle. Germline-derived CDR1 and CDR2 are ENHRY and SYGVKD. The CDR3 consists of 14 residues. The chain's CDR3 is CAIAETRQSYGYTF. The CDR3 bases are TGTGCCATCGCAGAGACTCGGCAGTCCTATGGCTACACCTTC.

The chain has TRBV27 and TRBJ2-7; D not certain. The CDR3 sequence is 12 residues long. The V gene lost 7 bases and the J gene lost 12 bases, with 19 bases spanning the gap. CDR1 and CDR2 (germline): MNHEY, SMNVEV (reference sequence). Here the CDR3 DNA reads TGTGCCAGCACCCCGTCGCGCGGACGGCTGTACTTC. Translation: CASTPSRGRLYF.

CDR3 residues: CASSLVQGWSTEAFF. CDR3 bases: TGTGCCAGCAGCTTAGTTCAGGGCTGGAGCACTGAAGCTTTCTTT. The chain has TRBV7-2 and TRBJ1-1; TRBD1 might be the D (5 bases). The CDR3 has 15 residues. Germline CDR1 and CDR2: SGHTA and FQGNSA. Trimming took off 1 base at V and 4 bases at J, with 13 bases between the two ends.